These 23 T cell receptor beta chains came from one sample sequenced in a study of blood T cell repertoires in COVID-19. Libraries were prepared by immunoSEQ multiplex PCR; TCRdb keeps only in-frame clonotypes and omits some of them. The repertoire holds about 480,000 clones, with roughly nine tenths as singletons. Source material: peripheral blood. The receptors here all came from a woman in her 50s with COVID-19, enrolled during active disease.

Turning to this clone: Other nucleotide sequences from this sample produce the same CDR3. The rearrangement links TRBV5-1 to TRBJ2-2; 7 positions match TRBD2. The germline V gene has CDR1 SGHRS and CDR2 YFSETQ. The V gene end was trimmed by 7 bases and the J gene end by 0 bases; junction bases not matched to a gene: 0. The CDR3 runs to 13 residues. CDR3 nucleotide sequence: TGCGCCAGCGGGACTACGAACACCGGGGAGCTGTTTTTT. This gives the protein CASGTTNTGELFF.

This chain uses TRBV3-1 (or the pseudogene TRBV3-2) with TRBJ2-1, with TRBD2 matching 11 bases. This CDR3 is built from 12 residues. Germline V lookup: CDR1 LGHDT, CDR2 YNNKEL (reference sequence). V dropped 6 bases and J dropped 10; count of bases not matched to a gene: 2. In DNA, the CDR3 is TGTGCCAGCAGTCCTAGCGGGGGGGAGCAGTTCTTC. As protein: CASSPSGGEQFF.

The rearrangement links TRBV30 to TRBJ2-3, with a possible D match to TRBD2 (5 bases). The CDR3 extends over 14 amino acids. CDR1 GTSNPN and CDR2 SVGIG come from the germline V gene (reference sequence). Between the trimmed V and J ends, which lost 2 bases and 4 bases, there was a span of 13 bases. The CDR3 region has the DNA TGTGCCTGGAGTCAGGTCTCGGGGTCAGATACGCAGTATTTT. Amino acid sequence: CAWSQVSGSDTQYF.

This chain uses TRBV2 with TRBJ1-1, with D hard to call. CDR1 SNHLY and CDR2 FYNNEI come from the germline V gene. CDR3 length: 14 residues. Deletions cut 2 bases from V and 4 bases from J, with 11 bases between. The CDR3 here is CASSEWGVGTEAFF. The CDR3 region has the DNA TGTGCCAGCAGTGAATGGGGAGTAGGCACTGAAGCTTTCTTT.

The chain employs TRBV11-2 and TRBJ2-2, with 10 positions matching TRBD1. The CDR3 consists of 16 residues. V lost 6 bases, J lost 3 bases, and 7 bases stayed unmatched. From germline, CDR1 is SGHAT and CDR2 FQNNGV. CDR3: CASSLTGGRYTGELFF. CDR3 in DNA: TGTGCCAGCAGTCTGACAGGGGGCAGATACACCGGGGAGCTGTTTTTT. Based on the CDR3 plus reference TRBV11-2 and TRBJ2-2, the full variable domain is EAGVAQSPRYKIIEKRQSVAFWCNPISGHATLYWYQQILGQGPKLLIQFQNNGVVDDSQLPKDRFSAERLKGVDSTLKIQPAKLEDSAVYLCASSLTGGRYTGELFFGEGSRLTVL.

This chain connects TRBV3-1 (or the pseudogene TRBV3-2) to TRBJ1-2; no clear D gene. Germline V CDR1 and CDR2: LGHDT, YNNKEL (reference sequence). The CDR3 sequence is 14 residues long. V was pared by 1 base and J by 4 bases, with 10 bases between. The CDR3 reads CASSQARGFYGYTF. Written as DNA, the CDR3 is TGTGCCAGCAGCCAAGCTCGGGGATTCTATGGCTACACCTTC.

The chain uses TRBV14 and TRBJ1-1; tentatively, D is TRBD1 (6 bases). This CDR3 has 12 residues. Germline V lookup: CDR1 SGHDN, CDR2 FVKESK. V lost 1 base and J lost 10, with 10 bases in between. The CDR3 here is CASSQAGAGAFF. CDR3 coding DNA: TGTGCCAGCAGCCAAGCAGGGGCGGGAGCTTTCTTT.

The gene calls are TRBV2 and TRBJ1-2, with 8 bases that match TRBD1. The V segment lost 7 bases and the J segment 8 bases; nucleotides outside the gene matches: 15. This CDR3 is 15 amino acids long. The germline V gene encodes CDR1 SNHLY and CDR2 FYNNEI. CDR3 nucleotide sequence: TGTGCCAGCACCTTCTCGGCAGGGGGCGCAGACGGCTACACCTTC. This sequence encodes CASTFSAGGADGYTF. Complete variable domain (other parts from reference TRBV2 and TRBJ1-2): EPEVTQTPSHQVTQMGQEVILRCVPISNHLYFYWYRQILGQKVEFLVSFYNNEISEKSEIFDDQFSVERPDGSNFTLKIRSTKLEDSAMYFCASTFSAGGADGYTFGSGTRLTVV.

This sequence joins TRBV11-2 and TRBJ1-1, with TRBD1 identical over 8 bases. CDR3 length: 14 residues. The V gene's germline CDR1 is SGHAT and CDR2 FQNNGV. Unmatched junction bases numbered 8, after V lost 5 bases and J lost 6 bases. The CDR3 here is CASSRTGTVAEAFF. The CDR3 bases are TGTGCCAGCAGCAGGACAGGGACTGTCGCTGAAGCTTTCTTT.

V and J are TRBV7-7 and TRBJ2-2, with 13 bases fitting TRBD2. This CDR3 comprises 16 residues. Germline CDR1 reads SSHAT; CDR2 reads FNYEAQ (reference sequence). Germline trimming cut 5 bases from V and 8 bases from J; bases unmatched to any gene: 8. The CDR3 here is CASSPRLAGGSGELFF. In nucleotides, the CDR3 is TGTGCCAGCAGCCCCCGACTAGCGGGGGGATCAGGGGAGCTGTTTTTT.

J is TRBJ1-2 and V is TRBV10-3; 11 nucleotides agree with TRBD1. Germline CDR1 ENHRY, CDR2 SYGVKD. The CDR3 is made up of 17 amino acids. V trimming: 4 bases; J trimming: 4 bases; junction bases outside the gene matches: 11. For the CDR3, the DNA is TGTGCCATCAGTGCCTCGGACAGGGGGCGAGACAGCTATGGCTACACCTTC. This codes for CAISASDRGRDSYGYTF.

This clone was seen more than once but under ten times. The chain carries TRBV28 and TRBJ2-2; D is perhaps TRBD1 (6 bases). This CDR3 comprises 16 residues. Trimming took 5 bases from V and 0 from J, leaving 13 bases between them. From germline, CDR1 is MDHEN and CDR2 SYDVKM. The CDR3 DNA reads as TGTGCCAGCAGTGAACAGGGTCCTTCGAACACCGGGGAGCTGTTTTTT. Protein sequence: CASSEQGPSNTGELFF. Full variable domain (missing parts from reference TRBV28 and TRBJ2-2): DVKVTQSSRYLVKRTGEKVFLECVQDMDHENMFWYRQDPGLGLRLIYFSYDVKMKEKGDIPEGYSVSREKKERFSLILESASTNQTSMYLCASSEQGPSNTGELFFGEGSRLTVL.

The chain carries TRBV19 and TRBJ1-5; D perhaps matches TRBD1 (5 bases). The CDR3 sequence is 16 residues long. Between the trimmed V and J ends, which lost 5 bases and 3 bases, there was a span of 17 bases. CDR1 is LNHDA, CDR2 SQIVND, per germline (reference sequence). As DNA, the CDR3 is TGTGCCAGTAGTCCCCAGGCAGGGCTGGCCAATCAGCCCCAGCATTTT. It translates to CASSPQAGLANQPQHF.

This sequence joins TRBV18 and TRBJ1-1; maybe TRBD1 (5 bases). This CDR3 comprises 15 residues. CDR1 and CDR2 (germline): KGHSH, LQKENI. Trimming removed 6 bases at V and 1 base at J, with 15 bases between. This CDR3 reads CASSLSGAENTEAFF. The CDR3 nucleotides read TGTGCCAGCTCCCTCAGCGGGGCAGAGAACACTGAAGCTTTCTTT.

V and J are TRBV19 and TRBJ2-2, with D perhaps TRBD2 (7 bases). This CDR3 is built from 17 residues. V was trimmed by 1 base and J by 5 bases, leaving 17 bases between them. CDR1 and CDR2 (germline): LNHDA, SQIVND (reference sequence). CDR3 nucleotides: TGTGCCAGTAGTATAGTGGCGGGGGCCCCACGGACCGGGGAGCTGTTTTTT. It encodes CASSIVAGAPRTGELFF.

This clone was observed once. The chain combines TRBV6-5 with TRBJ2-5; 9 positions agree with TRBD2. CDR1 and CDR2 (germline): MNHEY, SVGAGI. This CDR3 spans 15 amino acids. Unmatched junction bases numbered 7, after V lost 8 bases and J lost 0 bases. CDR3 coding DNA: TGTGCCAGCGTTCCTAGCGGGGTATACCAAGAGACCCAGTACTTC. Protein: CASVPSGVYQETQYF.

This clone was counted a few times. The V call is TRBV12-2, the J call TRBJ2-3; no check of the table's D call, TRBD2, against the DNA was made. TRBV12-2 is shown as a pseudogene. The CDR3 covers 12 residues. The DNA for the CDR3 is TGTGCAAGTCGCCGGGGGACCGATACGCAGTATTTT. It codes for CASRRGTDTQYF.

The chain couples TRBV3-1 (or the pseudogene TRBV3-2) to TRBJ1-3, with unresolved D. The V gene lost 4 bases and the J gene lost 0 bases, with 10 bases spanning the gap. The CDR3 is 15 residues long. CDR1 and CDR2 from the germline V gene are LGHDT and YNNKEL (reference sequence). CDR3 protein: CASSLDSFSGNTIYF. The DNA of the CDR3 is TGTGCCAGCAGCCTCGACTCTTTCTCTGGAAACACCATATATTTT.

The rearrangement joins TRBV11-2 to TRBJ2-7; D call uncertain. The length of the CDR3 is 14 residues. V lost 1 base, J lost 2 bases, and 9 bases lay in between. The germline V gene encodes CDR1 SGHAT and CDR2 FQNNGV. The CDR3 coding sequence is TGTGCCAGCAGCTTAGGCGCTTTGACCTACGAGCAGTACTTC. This codes for CASSLGALTYEQYF.

This rearrangement joins TRBV5-1 to TRBJ2-3; D perhaps matches TRBD1 (6 bases). V lost 7 bases to trimming and J lost 6 bases, with 21 bases between them. CDR1 is SGHRS and CDR2 is YFSETQ in the germline V gene. The CDR3 consists of 15 residues. The CDR3 loop reads CASFRDIAVGDTQYF. CDR3 in DNA: TGCGCCAGCTTCCGGGACATCGCTGTGGGTGATACGCAGTATTTT.

The rearrangement joins TRBV5-4 to TRBJ1-4; 8 positions agree with TRBD1. Germline V gene sequence: CDR1 SGHNT, CDR2 YYREEE (reference sequence). The CDR3 runs to 15 residues. The ends lost 0 bases at V and 7 bases at J; junction bases unmatched: 5. The DNA for the CDR3 is TGTGCCAGCAGCTTGGCGGGACAGGCTTTTGAAAAACTGTTTTTT. Encoded protein: CASSLAGQAFEKLFF.

The J gene is TRBJ1-4, the V gene TRBV2; D uncertain. Germline V gene data show CDR1 as SNHLY and CDR2 as FYNNEI. V was pared by 4 bases and J by 4 bases, with 4 bases between. This CDR3 is built from 12 residues. This CDR3 is CASSVINEKLFF. The CDR3 DNA reads as TGTGCCAGCAGTGTCATTAATGAAAAACTGTTTTTT.

The chain recombines TRBV9 with TRBJ2-5, with D perhaps matching TRBD2 (6 bases). V dropped 4 bases and J dropped 3 bases, with 13 bases sitting between them. The CDR3 is 14 residues long. Germline-derived CDR1 and CDR2 are SGDLS and YYNGEE. The CDR3 bases are TGTGCCAGCAGCTCCGTTGGCGGGGAAGAGACCCAGTACTTC. Its translation is CASSSVGGEETQYF.